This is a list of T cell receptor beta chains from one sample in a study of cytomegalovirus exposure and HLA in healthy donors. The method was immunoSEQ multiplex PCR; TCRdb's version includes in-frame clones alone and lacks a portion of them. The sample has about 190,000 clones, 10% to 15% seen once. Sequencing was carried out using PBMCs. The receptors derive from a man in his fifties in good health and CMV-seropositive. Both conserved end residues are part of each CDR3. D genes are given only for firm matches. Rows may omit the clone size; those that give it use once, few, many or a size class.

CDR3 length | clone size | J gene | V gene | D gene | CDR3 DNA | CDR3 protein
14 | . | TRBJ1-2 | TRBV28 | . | TGTGCCAGCAGTTTTGGGACTGCTAACTATGGCTACACCTTC | CASSFGTANYGYTF
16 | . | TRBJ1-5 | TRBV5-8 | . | TGTGCCAGCAGCTTGGGACGAGGGTATCGCAATCAGCCCCAGCATTTT | CASSLGRGYRNQPQHF
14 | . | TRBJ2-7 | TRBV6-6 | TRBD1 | TGTGCCAGCAGCGAGGACAGGGTGAGGAACGAGCAGTACTTC | CASSEDRVRNEQYF
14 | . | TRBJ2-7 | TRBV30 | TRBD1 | TGTGCCTGGACTACAGGGGGCTTAATGTACGAGCAGTACTTC | CAWTTGGLMYEQYF
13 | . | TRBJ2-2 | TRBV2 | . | TGTGCCAGCAGTCGACTCCACACCGGGGAGCTGTTTTTT | CASSRLHTGELFF
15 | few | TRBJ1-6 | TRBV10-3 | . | TGTGCCATCAGTGAGAGGAGGGCCCCAGATTCACCCCTCCACTTT | CAISERRAPDSPLHF
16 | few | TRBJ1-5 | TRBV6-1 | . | TGTGCCAGCAGTGAAGTGTTTAACGGGGGTAATCAGCCCCAGCATTTT | CASSEVFNGGNQPQHF
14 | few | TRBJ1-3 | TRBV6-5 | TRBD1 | TGTGCCAGCAGATCAGGGGGCTCTGGAAACACCATATATTTT | CASRSGGSGNTIYF
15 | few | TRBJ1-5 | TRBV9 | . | TGTGCCAGCAGCGTTACCGGTTATAGCAATCAGCCCCAGCATTTT | CASSVTGYSNQPQHF
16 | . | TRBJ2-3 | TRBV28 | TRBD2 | TGTGCCAGCAGACCCGGGACTAGCGGGGGCAGAGGTACGCAGTATTTT | CASRPGTSGGRGTQYF
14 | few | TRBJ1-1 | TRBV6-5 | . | TGTGCCAGCAGTTACCGAAGGACTGGAACTGAAGCTTTCTTT | CASSYRRTGTEAFF
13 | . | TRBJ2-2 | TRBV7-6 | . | TGTGCCAGCAGCCCCCAGGGGACCGGGGAGCTGTTTTTT | CASSPQGTGELFF
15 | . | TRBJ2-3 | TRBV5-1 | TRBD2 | TGCGCCAGCGTTCGAGCGGGGGGGTTGAAAGATACGCAGTATTTT | CASVRAGGLKDTQYF
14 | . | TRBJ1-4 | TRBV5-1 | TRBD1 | TGCGCCAGCAGCGCCAGACAGGGAGACGAAAAACTGTTTTTT | CASSARQGDEKLFF
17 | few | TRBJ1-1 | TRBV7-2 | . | TGTGCCAGCAGCGCCCACTCAGGGTCCGGGGGAAACACTGAAGCTTTCTTT | CASSAHSGSGGNTEAFF
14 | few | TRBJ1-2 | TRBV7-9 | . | TGTGCCAGCAGCTTAGAAGGACAGAACTATGGCTACACCTTC | CASSLEGQNYGYTF
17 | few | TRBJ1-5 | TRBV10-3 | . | TGTGCCATCAGTGAGACAGGGCCAGGGGCTGACAATCAGCCCCAGCATTTT | CAISETGPGADNQPQHF
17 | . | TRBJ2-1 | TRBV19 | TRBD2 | TGTGCCAGTAGTAAGGCGCGGGGGGACCGCTCCTACAATGAGCAGTTCTTC | CASSKARGDRSYNEQFF
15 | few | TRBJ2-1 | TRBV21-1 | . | TGTGCCAGCAGCAACACTAGCGGGGGGTACAATGAGCAGTTCTTC | CASSNTSGGYNEQFF
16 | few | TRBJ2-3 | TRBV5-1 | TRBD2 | TGCGCCAGCAGCTTGGGGGTGGGGGGGTTCCAAAATACGCAGTATTTT | CASSLGVGGFQNTQYF
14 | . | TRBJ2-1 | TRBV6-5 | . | TGTGCCACCGCCCGGCCAGGGGCAGTTAATGAGCAGTTCTTC | CATARPGAVNEQFF
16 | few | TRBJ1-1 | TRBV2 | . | TGTGCCAGCACCCTAAACGGGGGGAGATTGAACACTGAAGCTTTCTTT | CASTLNGGRLNTEAFF
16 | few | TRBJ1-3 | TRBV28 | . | TGTGCCAGCAGTTTATGCATACGGGTCTGGGGAAACACCATATATTTT | CASSLCIRVWGNTIYF
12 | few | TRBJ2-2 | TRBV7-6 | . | TGTGCCAGCAGCTTACGGGCCGGGGAGCTGTTTTTT | CASSLRAGELFF
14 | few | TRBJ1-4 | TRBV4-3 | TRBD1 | TGCGCCAGCAGCCCTGGACAGGGCAATGAAAAACTGTTTTTT | CASSPGQGNEKLFF
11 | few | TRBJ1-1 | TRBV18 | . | TGTGCCAGCTCACTGGGAGAGATAGCTTTCTTT | CASSLGEIAFF
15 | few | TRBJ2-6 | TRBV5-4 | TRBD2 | TGTGCCAGCAGCTTGATACTAGCGGGGGCGGGGGAACTGACTTTC | CASSLILAGAGELTF
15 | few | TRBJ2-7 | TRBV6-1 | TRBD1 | TGTGCCAGCAGTGCCCGGGACAGGGGGCTTTACGAGCAGTACTTC | CASSARDRGLYEQYF
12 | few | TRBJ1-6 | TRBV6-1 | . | TGTGCCAGCACACAGGGATCCGGTCCCCTCCACTTT | CASTQGSGPLHF
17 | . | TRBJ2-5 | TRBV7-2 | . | TGTGCCAGCAGCTTAGGATCGCGGACAGGAGGGCAAGAGACCCAGTACTTC | CASSLGSRTGGQETQYF
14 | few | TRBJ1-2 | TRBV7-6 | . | TGTGCCAGCAGCCCCGGAGGCTTTAACTATGGCTACACCTTC | CASSPGGFNYGYTF
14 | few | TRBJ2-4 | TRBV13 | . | TGTGCCAGCAGCCAAAACAGCGGAGAGAGGATTCAGTACTTC | CASSQNSGERIQYF
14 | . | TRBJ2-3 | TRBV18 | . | TGTGCCAGCACACTGCGAGGCAACACAGATACGCAGTATTTT | CASTLRGNTDTQYF
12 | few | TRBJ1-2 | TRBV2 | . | TGTGCCAGCAACCGGGACTTGGATGGCTACACCTTC | CASNRDLDGYTF
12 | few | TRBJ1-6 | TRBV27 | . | TGTGCCAGCAGTTTTGCGAATTCACCCCTCCACTTT | CASSFANSPLHF
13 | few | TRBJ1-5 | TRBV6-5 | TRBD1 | TGTGCCAGCAGTCGACAGGGGGATCAGCCCCAGCATTTT | CASSRQGDQPQHF
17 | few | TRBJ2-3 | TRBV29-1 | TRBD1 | TGCAGCGTTCCCTCCCCCTCCGGGACAGGGAGCACAGATACGCAGTATTTT | CSVPSPSGTGSTDTQYF
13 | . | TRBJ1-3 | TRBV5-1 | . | TGCGCCAGCAGAACAGGGCAAGGAAACACCATATATTTT | CASRTGQGNTIYF
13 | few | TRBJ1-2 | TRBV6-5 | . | TGTGCCAGCACCCCGTGGGGGGGCGTTGGCTACACCTTC | CASTPWGGVGYTF
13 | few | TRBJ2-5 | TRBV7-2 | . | TGTGCCAGCAGCCCGGACAGCTTCGGGACCCAGTACTTC | CASSPDSFGTQYF
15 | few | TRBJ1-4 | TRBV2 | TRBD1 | TGTGCCAGCAGTCCACCGACAGGGGCGAGCGAAAAACTGTTTTTT | CASSPPTGASEKLFF
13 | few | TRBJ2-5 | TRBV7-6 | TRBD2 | TGTGCCAGCAGCCGGGGGGGTGGGGAGACCCAGTACTTC | CASSRGGGETQYF
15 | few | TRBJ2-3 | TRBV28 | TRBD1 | TGTGCCAGCAGACAAGGACAGGGTGAGGGAGATACGCAGTATTTT | CASRQGQGEGDTQYF
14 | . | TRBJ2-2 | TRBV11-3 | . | TGTGCCAGCAGCTTGGGGGGGAACACCGGGGAGCTGTTTTTT | CASSLGGNTGELFF
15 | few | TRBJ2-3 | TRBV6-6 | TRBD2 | TGTGCCAGCAGGCCCCTAGCGGGGGGTTCAGATACGCAGTATTTT | CASRPLAGGSDTQYF
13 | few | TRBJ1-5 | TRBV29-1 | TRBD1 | TGCAGCGTCGGGGACAGTTCAAATCAGCCCCAGCATTTT | CSVGDSSNQPQHF
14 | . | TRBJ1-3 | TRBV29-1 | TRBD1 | TGCAGCGTTGAACAGGGGGTCAGTGGAAACACCATATATTTT | CSVEQGVSGNTIYF
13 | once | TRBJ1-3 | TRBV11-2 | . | TGTGCCAGCAGCCCCAGGATGGGAAACACCATATATTTT | CASSPRMGNTIYF
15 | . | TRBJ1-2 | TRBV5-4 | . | TGTGCCAGCAGCTTGGGCCTTGCGGTTAACTATGGCTACACCTTC | CASSLGLAVNYGYTF
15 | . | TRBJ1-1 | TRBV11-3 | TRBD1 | TGTGCCAGCAGCCCATTCGACAGGGGGGACACTGAAGCTTTCTTT | CASSPFDRGDTEAFF
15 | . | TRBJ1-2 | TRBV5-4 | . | TGTGCCAGCAGTCAAAGTACCGGTATCGACTATGGCTACACCTTC | CASSQSTGIDYGYTF
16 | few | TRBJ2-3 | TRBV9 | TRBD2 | TGTGCCAGCTCAACTAAGGCGGGGGGATCCACAGATACGCAGTATTTT | CASSTKAGGSTDTQYF
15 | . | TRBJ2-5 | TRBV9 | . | TGTGCCAGCAGCGTAGGTAAGGGGCAGGAAGAGACCCAGTACTTC | CASSVGKGQEETQYF
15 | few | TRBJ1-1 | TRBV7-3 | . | TGTGCCAGCAGCTTAAATGGCGGTTCTAACACTGAAGCTTTCTTT | CASSLNGGSNTEAFF
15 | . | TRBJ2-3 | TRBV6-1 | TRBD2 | TGTGCCAGCAGTGAAGGGACTAGCGACACAGATACGCAGTATTTT | CASSEGTSDTDTQYF